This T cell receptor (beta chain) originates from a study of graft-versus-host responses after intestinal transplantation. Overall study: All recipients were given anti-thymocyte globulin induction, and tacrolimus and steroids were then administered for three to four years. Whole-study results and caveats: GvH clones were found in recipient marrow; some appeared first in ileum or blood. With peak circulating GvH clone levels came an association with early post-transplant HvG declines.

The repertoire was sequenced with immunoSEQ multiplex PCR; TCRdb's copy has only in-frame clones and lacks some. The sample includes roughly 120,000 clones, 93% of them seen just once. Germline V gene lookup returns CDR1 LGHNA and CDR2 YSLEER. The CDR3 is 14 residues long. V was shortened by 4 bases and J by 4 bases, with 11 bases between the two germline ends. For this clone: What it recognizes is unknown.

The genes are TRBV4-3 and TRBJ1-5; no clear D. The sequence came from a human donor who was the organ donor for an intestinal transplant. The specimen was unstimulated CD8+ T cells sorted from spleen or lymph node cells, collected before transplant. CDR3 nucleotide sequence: TGCGCCAGCAGCCCAAAGGGAGGGAATCAGCCCCAGCATTTT. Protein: CASSPKGGNQPQHF.